This T cell receptor (beta chain) was identified during a study of T-cell memory formation after mild COVID-19. Findings of the study overall: Later expanders leaned toward CD4+, whereas clones contracting from day 15 to 85 were balanced CD4/CD8.

TCRdb recomputed calls from the 5' RACE reads with MiXCR, one row per CDR3 protein. The sample has hundreds of thousands of distinct CDR3 sequences, less than 25% seen once. Worth noting for this clonotype: The target antigen is unknown.

V dropped 0 bases and J dropped 7; count of bases not matched to a gene: 10. The CDR3 runs to 16 residues. Germline V gives CDR1 SGHRS, CDR2 YFSETQ. This chain connects TRBV5-1 to TRBJ2-7; 10 nucleotides line up with TRBD1. Sequencing used PBMCs or a T cell subset sorted from them (not recorded which). The receptor was derived from an adult woman who had mild COVID-19 (a few samples of this study predate the infection). Cell type and time point are not known. The CDR3 protein is CASSLALGQGGQEQYF. CDR3 DNA sequence: TGCGCCAGCAGCTTGGCCTTAGGACAGGGGGGTCAAGAGCAGTACTTC. Full variable domain (remainder filled in from reference TRBV5-1 and TRBJ2-7): KAGVTQTPRYLIKTRGQQVTLSCSPISGHRSVSWYQQTPGQGLQFLFEYFSETQRNKGNFPGRFSGRQFSNSRSEMNVSTLELGDSALYLCASSLALGQGGQEQYFGPGTRLTVT.